This T cell receptor (beta chain) was profiled in a study of radiation and T cells in renal cell carcinoma. About this clone itself: Other DNA variants within this sample encode the same CDR3.

CDR1 and CDR2 (germline): SNHLY, FYNNEI. Between the trimmed V and J ends, which lost 7 bases and 10 bases, there was a span of 8 bases. CDR3 length equals 10 residues. Assay used: immunoSEQ multiplex PCR; TCRdb lists only in-frame clones, some missing. Among under 25,000 clones listed, roughly two thirds were seen once. Treatment meaning: 15 Gy SBRT to primary tumor, nephrectomy 4 weeks later. The receptor's source is a woman between 65 and 79 years old with renal cell carcinoma. The chain couples TRBV2 to TRBJ2-1, with D unresolved. The input for sequencing was tumor tissue, taken from a patient whose treatment included radiotherapy and nephrectomy. Written as DNA, the CDR3 is TGTGCCAGCACTGAGTTAGAGCAGTTCTTC. This gives the protein CASTELEQFF.